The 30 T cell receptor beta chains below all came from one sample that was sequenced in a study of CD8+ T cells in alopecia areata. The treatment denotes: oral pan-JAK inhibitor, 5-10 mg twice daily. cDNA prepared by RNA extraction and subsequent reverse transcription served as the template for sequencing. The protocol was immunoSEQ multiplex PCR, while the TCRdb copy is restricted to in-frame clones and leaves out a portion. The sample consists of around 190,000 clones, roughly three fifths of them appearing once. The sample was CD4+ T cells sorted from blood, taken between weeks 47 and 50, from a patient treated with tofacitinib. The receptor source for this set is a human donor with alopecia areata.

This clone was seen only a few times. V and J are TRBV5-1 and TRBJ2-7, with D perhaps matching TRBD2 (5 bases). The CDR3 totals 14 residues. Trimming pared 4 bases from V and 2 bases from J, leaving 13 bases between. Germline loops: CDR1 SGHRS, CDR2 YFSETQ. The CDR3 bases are TGCGCCAGCAGCCCGGACGGAGGCCCCTACGAGCAGTACTTC. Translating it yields CASSPDGGPYEQYF.

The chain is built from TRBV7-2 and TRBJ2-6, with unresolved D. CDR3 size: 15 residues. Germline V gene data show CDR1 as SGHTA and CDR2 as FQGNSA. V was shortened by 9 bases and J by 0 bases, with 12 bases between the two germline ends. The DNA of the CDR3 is TGTGCCAGGACTCACGGGCTCTCTGGGGCCAACGTCCTGACTTTC. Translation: CARTHGLSGANVLTF.

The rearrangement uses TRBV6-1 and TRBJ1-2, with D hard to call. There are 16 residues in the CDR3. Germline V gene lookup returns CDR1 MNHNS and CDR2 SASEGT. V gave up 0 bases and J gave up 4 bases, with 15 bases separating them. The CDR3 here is CASSEALRWMIYGYTF. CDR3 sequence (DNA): TGTGCCAGCAGTGAAGCGCTTCGATGGATGATCTATGGCTACACCTTC.

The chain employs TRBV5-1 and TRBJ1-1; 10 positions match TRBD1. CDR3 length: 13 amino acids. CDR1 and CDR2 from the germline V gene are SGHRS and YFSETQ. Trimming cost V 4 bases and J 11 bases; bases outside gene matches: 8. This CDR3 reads CASSGSGTGVAFF. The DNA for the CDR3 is TGCGCCAGCAGCGGCTCCGGGACAGGGGTTGCTTTCTTT.

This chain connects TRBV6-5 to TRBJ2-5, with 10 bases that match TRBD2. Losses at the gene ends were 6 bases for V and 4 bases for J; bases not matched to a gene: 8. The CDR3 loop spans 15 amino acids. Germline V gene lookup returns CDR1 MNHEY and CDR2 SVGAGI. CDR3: CASRISGGAGETQYF. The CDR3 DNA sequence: TGTGCCAGCAGGATAAGCGGGGGGGCCGGAGAGACCCAGTACTTC.

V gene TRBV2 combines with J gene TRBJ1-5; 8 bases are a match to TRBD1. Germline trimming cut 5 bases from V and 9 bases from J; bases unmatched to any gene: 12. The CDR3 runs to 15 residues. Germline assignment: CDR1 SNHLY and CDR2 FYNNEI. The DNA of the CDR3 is TGTGCCAGCAGTAGGGTGACAGGGGAGGGAGCGCCCCAGCATTTT. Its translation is CASSRVTGEGAPQHF.

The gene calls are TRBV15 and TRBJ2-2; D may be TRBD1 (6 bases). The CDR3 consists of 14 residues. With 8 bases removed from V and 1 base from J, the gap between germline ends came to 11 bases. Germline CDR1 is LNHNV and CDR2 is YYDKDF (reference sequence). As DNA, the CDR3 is TGTGCCACCGCACAGGGATGGAACACCGGGGAGCTGTTTTTT. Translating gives CATAQGWNTGELFF.

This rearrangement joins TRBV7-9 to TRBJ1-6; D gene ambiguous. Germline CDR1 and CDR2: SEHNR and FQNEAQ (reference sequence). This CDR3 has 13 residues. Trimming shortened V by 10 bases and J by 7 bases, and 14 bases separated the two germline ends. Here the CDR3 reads CATAWGRNSPLHF. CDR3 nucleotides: TGTGCCACAGCTTGGGGTAGGAATTCACCCCTCCACTTT.

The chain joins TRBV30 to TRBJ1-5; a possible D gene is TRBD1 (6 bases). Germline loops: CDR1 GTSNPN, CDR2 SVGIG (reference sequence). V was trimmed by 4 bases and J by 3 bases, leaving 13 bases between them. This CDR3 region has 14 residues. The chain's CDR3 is CAWTIGTNNQPQHF. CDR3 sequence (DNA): TGTGCCTGGACCATCGGGACAAACAATCAGCCCCAGCATTTT.

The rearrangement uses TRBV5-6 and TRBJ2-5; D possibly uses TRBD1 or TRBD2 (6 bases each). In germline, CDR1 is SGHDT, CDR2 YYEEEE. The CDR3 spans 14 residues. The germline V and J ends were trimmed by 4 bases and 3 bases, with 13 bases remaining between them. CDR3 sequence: CASSTGALEETQYF. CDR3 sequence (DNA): TGTGCCAGCAGCACGGGGGCCCTCGAAGAGACCCAGTACTTC.

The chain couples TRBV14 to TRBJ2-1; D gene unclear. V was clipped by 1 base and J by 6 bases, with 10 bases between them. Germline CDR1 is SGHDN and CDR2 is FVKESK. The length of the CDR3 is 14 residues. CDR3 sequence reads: CASSQVLFRNEQFF. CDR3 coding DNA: TGTGCCAGCAGCCAAGTCCTCTTCCGCAATGAGCAGTTCTTC.

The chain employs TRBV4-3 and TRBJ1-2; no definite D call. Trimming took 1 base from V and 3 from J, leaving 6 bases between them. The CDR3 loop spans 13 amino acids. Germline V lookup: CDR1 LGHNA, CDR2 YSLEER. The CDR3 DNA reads TGCGCCAGCAGCCAAGCGGGGTACTATGGCTACACCTTC. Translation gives CASSQAGYYGYTF.

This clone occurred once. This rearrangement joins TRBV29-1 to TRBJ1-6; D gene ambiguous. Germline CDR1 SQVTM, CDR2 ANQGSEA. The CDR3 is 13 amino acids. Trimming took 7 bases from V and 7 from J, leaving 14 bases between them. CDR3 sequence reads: CSGQRDWNSPLHF. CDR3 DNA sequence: TGCAGCGGCCAGAGGGATTGGAATTCACCCCTCCACTTT.

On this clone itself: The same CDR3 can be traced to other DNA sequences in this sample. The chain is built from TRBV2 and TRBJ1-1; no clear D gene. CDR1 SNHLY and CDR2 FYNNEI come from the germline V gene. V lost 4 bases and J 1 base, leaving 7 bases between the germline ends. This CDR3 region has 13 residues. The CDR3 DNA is TGTGCCAGCAGTGCGGCAGGGAACACTGAAGCTTTCTTT. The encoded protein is CASSAAGNTEAFF.

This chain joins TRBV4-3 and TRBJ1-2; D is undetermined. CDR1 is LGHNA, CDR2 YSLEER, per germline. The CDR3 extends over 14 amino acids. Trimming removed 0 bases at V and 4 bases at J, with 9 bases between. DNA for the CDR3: TGCGCCAGCAGCCAAGATCAGTCCAGCTATGGCTACACCTTC. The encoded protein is CASSQDQSSYGYTF.

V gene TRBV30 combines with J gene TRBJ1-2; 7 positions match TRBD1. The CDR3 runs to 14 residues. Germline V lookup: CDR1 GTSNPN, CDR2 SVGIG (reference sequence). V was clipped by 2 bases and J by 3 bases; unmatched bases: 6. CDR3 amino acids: CAWSKGAPYYGYTF. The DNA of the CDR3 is TGTGCCTGGAGTAAGGGGGCGCCCTACTATGGCTACACCTTC.

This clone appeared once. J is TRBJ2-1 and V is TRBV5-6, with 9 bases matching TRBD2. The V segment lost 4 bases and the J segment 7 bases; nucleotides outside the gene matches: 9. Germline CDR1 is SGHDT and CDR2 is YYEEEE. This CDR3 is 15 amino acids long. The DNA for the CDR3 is TGTGCCAGCAGCCCGCGGGGGGGCCGAAGAAATGAGCAGTTCTTC. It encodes CASSPRGGRRNEQFF.

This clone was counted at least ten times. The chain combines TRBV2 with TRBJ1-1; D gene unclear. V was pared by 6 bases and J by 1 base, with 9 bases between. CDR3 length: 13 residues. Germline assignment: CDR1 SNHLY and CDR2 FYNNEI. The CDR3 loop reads CASRRGGNTEAFF. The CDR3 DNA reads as TGTGCCAGCAGGCGAGGAGGGAACACTGAAGCTTTCTTT.

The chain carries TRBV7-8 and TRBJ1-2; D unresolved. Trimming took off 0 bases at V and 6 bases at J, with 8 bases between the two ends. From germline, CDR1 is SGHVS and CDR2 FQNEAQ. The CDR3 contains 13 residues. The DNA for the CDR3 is TGTGCCAGCAGCTTAGCTGCGGCGGATGGCTACACCTTC. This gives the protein CASSLAAADGYTF. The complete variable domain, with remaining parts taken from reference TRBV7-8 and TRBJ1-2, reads GAGVSQSPRYKVAKRGQDVALRCDPISGHVSLFWYQQALGQGPEFLTYFQNEAQLDKSGLPSDRFFAERPEGSVSTLKIQRTQQEDSAVYLCASSLAAADGYTFGSGTRLTVV.

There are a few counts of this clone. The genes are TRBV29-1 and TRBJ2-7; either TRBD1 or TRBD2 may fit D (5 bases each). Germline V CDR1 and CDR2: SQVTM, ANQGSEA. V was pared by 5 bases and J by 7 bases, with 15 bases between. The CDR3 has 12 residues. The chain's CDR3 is CSVYVEGKEQYF. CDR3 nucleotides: TGCAGCGTTTACGTTGAGGGGAAGGAGCAGTACTTC.

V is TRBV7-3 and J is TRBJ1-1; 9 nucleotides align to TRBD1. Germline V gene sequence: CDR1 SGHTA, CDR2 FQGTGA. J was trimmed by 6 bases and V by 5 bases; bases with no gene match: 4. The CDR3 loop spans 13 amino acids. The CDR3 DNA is TGTGCCAGCAGCCAGGACAGGGGTTCTGAAGCTTTCTTT. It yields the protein CASSQDRGSEAFF.

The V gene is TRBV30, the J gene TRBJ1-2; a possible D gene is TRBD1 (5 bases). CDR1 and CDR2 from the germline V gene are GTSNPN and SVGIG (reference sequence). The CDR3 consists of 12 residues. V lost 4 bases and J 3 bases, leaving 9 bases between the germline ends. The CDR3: CAWTPGDYGYTF. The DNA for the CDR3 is TGTGCCTGGACCCCGGGGGACTATGGCTACACCTTC.

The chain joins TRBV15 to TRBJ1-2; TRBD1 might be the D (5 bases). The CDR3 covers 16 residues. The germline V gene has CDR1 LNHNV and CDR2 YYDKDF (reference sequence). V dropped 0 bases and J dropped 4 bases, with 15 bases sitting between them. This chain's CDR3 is CATSREVFGGGYGYTF. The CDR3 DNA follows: TGTGCCACCAGCAGAGAGGTCTTCGGGGGAGGCTATGGCTACACCTTC.

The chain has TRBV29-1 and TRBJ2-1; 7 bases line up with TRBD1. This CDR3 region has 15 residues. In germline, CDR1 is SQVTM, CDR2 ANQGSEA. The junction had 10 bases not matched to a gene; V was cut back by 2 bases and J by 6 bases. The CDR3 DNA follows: TGCAGCGTTGAACAGACAGGGAATCGGGTCAATGAGCAGTTCTTC. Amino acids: CSVEQTGNRVNEQFF.

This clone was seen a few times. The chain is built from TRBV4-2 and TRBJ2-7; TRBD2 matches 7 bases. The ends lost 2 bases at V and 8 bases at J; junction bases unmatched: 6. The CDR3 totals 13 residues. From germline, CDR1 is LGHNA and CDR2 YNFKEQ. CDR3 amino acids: CASSQQLASQQYF. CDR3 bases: TGTGCCAGCAGCCAACAACTAGCGTCGCAGCAGTACTTC.

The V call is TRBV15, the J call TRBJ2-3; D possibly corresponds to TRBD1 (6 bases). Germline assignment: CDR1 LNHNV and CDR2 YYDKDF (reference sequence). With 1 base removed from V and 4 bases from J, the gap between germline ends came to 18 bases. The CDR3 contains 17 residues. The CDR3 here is CATSRVDTGFGADTQYF. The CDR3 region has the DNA TGTGCCACCAGCAGAGTCGATACAGGGTTTGGAGCAGATACGCAGTATTTT.

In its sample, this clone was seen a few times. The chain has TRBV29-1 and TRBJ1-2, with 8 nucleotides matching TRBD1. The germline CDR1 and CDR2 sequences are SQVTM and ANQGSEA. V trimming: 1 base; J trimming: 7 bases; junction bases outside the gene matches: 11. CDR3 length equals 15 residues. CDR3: CSVEVRGQELAGYTF. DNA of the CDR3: TGCAGCGTTGAAGTTAGGGGACAGGAACTGGCTGGCTACACCTTC.

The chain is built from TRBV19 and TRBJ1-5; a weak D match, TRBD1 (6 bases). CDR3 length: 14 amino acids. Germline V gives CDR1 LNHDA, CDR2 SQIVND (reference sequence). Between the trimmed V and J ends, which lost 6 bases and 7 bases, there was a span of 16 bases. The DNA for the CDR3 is TGTGCCAGTAGGGTATTGGACAGAGGGCAGCCCCAGCATTTT. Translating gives CASRVLDRGQPQHF.

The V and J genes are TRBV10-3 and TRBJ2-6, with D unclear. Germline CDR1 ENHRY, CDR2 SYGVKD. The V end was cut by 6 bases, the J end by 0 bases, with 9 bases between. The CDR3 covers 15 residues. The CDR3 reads CAIRDGLSGANVLTF. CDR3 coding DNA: TGTGCCATCAGGGACGGCCTCTCTGGGGCCAACGTCCTGACTTTC.

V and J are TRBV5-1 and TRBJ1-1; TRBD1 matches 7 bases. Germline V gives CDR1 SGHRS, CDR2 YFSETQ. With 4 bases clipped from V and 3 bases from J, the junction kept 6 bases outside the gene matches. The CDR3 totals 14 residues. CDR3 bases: TGCGCCAGCAGCGGAGGTGGACAGGACACTGAAGCTTTCTTT. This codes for CASSGGGQDTEAFF.